This T cell receptor beta chain emerged from a study of cytomegalovirus exposure and HLA in healthy donors. Whole-study results and caveats: Among the CMV-associated chains, three were confirmed in vitro as specific for CMV antigens. The tendency of first-cohort TCR clusters to co-occur in the 120 validation repertoires was the finding of a later analysis. The study designated fewer than 200 TCR beta chains cytomegalovirus-associated. Rarity held for most TCR sequences, but there were some public TCRs that occurred in many donors.

In this sample, this clone turned up once. As yet, its antigen is unknown. Sequenced by immunoSEQ multiplex PCR; TCRdb stores in-frame clones only, minus some. The repertoire holds 150,000 to 200,000 clones, with about 89% as singletons. V was clipped by 6 bases and J by 10 bases; unmatched bases: 12. Germline assignment: CDR1 MNHEY and CDR2 SVGAGI. The CDR3 length is 15 residues. Sequenced material: PBMCs. This TCR came from a man between 18 and 29 years old in good health and CMV-seropositive. The rearrangement uses TRBV6-5 and TRBJ2-1; 10 positions agree with TRBD2. The CDR3 reads CASRTGTSVLREQFF. The CDR3 DNA reads TGTGCCAGCAGAACCGGGACTAGCGTACTAAGGGAGCAGTTCTTC.